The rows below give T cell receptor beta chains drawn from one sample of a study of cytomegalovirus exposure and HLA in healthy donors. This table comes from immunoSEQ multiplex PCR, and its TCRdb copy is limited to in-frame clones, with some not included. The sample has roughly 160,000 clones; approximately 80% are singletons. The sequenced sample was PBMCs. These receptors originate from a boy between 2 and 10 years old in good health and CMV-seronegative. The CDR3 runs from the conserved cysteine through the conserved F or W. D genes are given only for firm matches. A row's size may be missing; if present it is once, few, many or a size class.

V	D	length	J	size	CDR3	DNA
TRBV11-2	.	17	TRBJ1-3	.	CASSLAPFQGAGNTIYF	TGTGCCAGCAGCTTAGCCCCCTTCCAGGGCGCTGGAAACACCATATATTTT
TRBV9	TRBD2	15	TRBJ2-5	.	CASSVEGLSIETQYF	TGTGCCAGCAGCGTAGAGGGACTAAGTATTGAGACCCAGTACTTC
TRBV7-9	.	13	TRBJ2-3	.	CASREARFDTQYF	TGTGCCAGCAGGGAGGCCCGCTTTGATACGCAGTATTTT
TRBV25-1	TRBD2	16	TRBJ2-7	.	CAVLAGVGLASYEQYF	TGTGCCGTCCTGGCGGGAGTGGGTTTGGCATCCTACGAGCAGTACTTC
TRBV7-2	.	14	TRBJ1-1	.	CASSPRGRNTEAFF	TGTGCCAGCAGCCCCCGGGGTCGGAACACTGAAGCTTTCTTT
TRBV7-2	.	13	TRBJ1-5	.	CASSSSEGQPQHF	TGTGCCAGCAGCTCGTCCGAGGGTCAGCCCCAGCATTTT
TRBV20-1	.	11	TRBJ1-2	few	CSAEQGSGYTF	TGCAGTGCTGAACAGGGTAGCGGCTACACCTTC
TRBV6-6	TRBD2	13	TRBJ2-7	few	CASNLAGTYEQYF	TGTGCCAGCAATCTAGCGGGCACCTACGAGCAGTACTTC
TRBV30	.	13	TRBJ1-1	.	CAWSKRTDTEAFF	TGTGCCTGGAGTAAGAGAACGGACACTGAAGCTTTCTTT
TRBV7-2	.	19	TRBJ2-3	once	CASSLIGQSLVLRPDTQYF	TGTGCCAGCAGCTTAATTGGGCAAAGCTTAGTCCTCAGGCCTGATACGCAGTATTTT
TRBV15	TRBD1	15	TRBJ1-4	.	CAASGSLTGAEKLFF	TGTGCCGCCAGCGGCAGTTTGACAGGGGCTGAAAAACTGTTTTTT
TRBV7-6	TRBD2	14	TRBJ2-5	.	CASGLAGVGETQYF	TGTGCCAGCGGACTAGCGGGGGTTGGGGAGACCCAGTACTTC
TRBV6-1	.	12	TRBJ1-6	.	CASMEGNSPLHF	TGTGCCAGCATGGAGGGTAATTCACCCCTCCACTTT
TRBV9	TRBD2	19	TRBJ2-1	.	CASSHSKSKAGGLQDEQFF	TGTGCCAGCAGCCACTCGAAATCTAAAGCGGGAGGTCTACAAGATGAGCAGTTCTTC
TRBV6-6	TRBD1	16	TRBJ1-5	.	CASSHGQVWNNQPQHF	TGTGCCAGCAGCCACGGACAGGTCTGGAACAATCAGCCCCAGCATTTT
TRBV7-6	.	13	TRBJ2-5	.	CASSLVGEETQYF	TGTGCCAGCAGCTTAGTAGGGGAAGAGACCCAGTACTTC
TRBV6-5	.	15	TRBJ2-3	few	CASSTGWSSTDTQYF	TGTGCCAGCAGTACGGGGTGGAGTAGCACAGATACGCAGTATTTT
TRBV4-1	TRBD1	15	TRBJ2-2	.	CASSQGDRRTGELFF	TGCGCCAGCAGCCAGGGGGACAGGAGAACCGGGGAGCTGTTTTTT
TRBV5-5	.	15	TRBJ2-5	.	CASSLLAAKKETQYF	TGTGCCAGCAGCTTACTTGCGGCTAAGAAAGAGACCCAGTACTTC
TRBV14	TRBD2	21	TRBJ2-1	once	CASSQEFPPWVSGGVYNEQFF	TGTGCCAGCAGCCAAGAATTCCCTCCGTGGGTTAGCGGGGGGGTATACAATGAGCAGTTCTTC
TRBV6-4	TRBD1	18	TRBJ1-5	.	CASQQGRGTKVGNQPQHF	TGTGCCAGCCAACAGGGGCGAGGGACGAAGGTAGGCAATCAGCCCCAGCATTTT
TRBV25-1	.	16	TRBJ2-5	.	CASSPTAGQSQETQYF	TGTGCCAGCAGTCCCACCGCGGGACAGAGTCAAGAGACCCAGTACTTC
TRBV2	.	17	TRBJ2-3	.	CASSVRGPDPTTDTQYF	TGTGCCAGCAGTGTGCGGGGACCAGACCCAACCACGGATACGCAGTATTTT
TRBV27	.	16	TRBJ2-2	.	CASSQGRAGHTGELFF	TGTGCCAGCAGTCAGGGGAGGGCGGGGCACACCGGGGAGCTGTTTTTT
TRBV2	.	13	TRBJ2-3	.	CASSEEEADTQYF	TGTGCCAGCAGTGAAGAGGAGGCAGATACGCAGTATTTT
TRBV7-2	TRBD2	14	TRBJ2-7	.	CASSPGLATYEQYF	TGTGCCAGCAGCCCCGGACTAGCGACCTACGAGCAGTACTTC
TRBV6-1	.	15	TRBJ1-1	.	CASSTHRLTNTEAFF	TGTGCCAGCAGTACCCATCGACTCACGAACACTGAAGCTTTCTTT
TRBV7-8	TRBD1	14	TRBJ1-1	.	CASSLVGQGSEAFF	TGTGCCAGCAGCTTAGTGGGACAGGGATCTGAAGCTTTCTTT
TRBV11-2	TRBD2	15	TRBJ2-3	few	CASSSLAGGQDTQYF	TGTGCCAGCAGCTCGTTAGCGGGGGGGCAAGATACGCAGTATTTT
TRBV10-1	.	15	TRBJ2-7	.	CASRGEAGGSYEQYF	TGCGCCAGCAGGGGGGAGGCAGGGGGCTCCTACGAGCAGTACTTC
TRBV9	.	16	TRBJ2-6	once	CASSVGGNPEGGVLTF	TGTGCCAGCAGCGTAGGAGGCAACCCCGAAGGCGGCGTCCTGACTTTC
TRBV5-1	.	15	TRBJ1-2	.	CASSGRGTSNYGYTF	TGCGCCAGCTCTGGTCGGGGGACCTCTAACTATGGCTACACCTTC
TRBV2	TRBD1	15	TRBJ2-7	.	CASSLRGDRRHEQYF	TGTGCCAGCAGCTTAAGGGGGGACAGGAGGCACGAGCAGTACTTC
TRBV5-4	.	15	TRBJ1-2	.	CASSPRPDIYYGYTF	TGTGCCAGCAGCCCACGACCCGACATCTACTATGGCTACACCTTC
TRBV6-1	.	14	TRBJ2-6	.	CASRQVPGANVLTF	TGTGCCAGCCGACAGGTTCCTGGGGCCAACGTCCTGACTTTC
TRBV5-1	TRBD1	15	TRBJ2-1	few	CASSLARDRGNEQFF	TGCGCCAGCAGCTTGGCCCGGGACAGGGGCAATGAGCAGTTCTTC
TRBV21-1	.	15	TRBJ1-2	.	CASSKEDVSGYGYTF	TGTGCCAGCAGCAAAGAAGACGTATCGGGCTATGGCTACACCTTC
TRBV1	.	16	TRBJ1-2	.	CTSTSKPQGSYNGYTF	TGCACCAGCACGAGTAAGCCACAGGGTTCTTATAATGGCTACACCTTC
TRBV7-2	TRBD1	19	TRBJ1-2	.	CASSLASNPPGGLANGYTF	TGTGCCAGCAGCTTAGCGTCTAACCCGCCAGGGGGCTTGGCTAATGGCTACACCTTC
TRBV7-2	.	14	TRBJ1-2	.	CASSLTGENYGYTF	TGTGCCAGCAGCTTAACAGGCGAAAACTATGGCTACACCTTC
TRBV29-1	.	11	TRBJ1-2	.	CSSGGDYGYTF	TGCAGCTCGGGAGGTGACTATGGCTACACCTTC
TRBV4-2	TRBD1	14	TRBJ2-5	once	CASSPRDREETQYF	TGTGCCAGCAGCCCCCGGGACAGGGAAGAGACCCAGTACTTC
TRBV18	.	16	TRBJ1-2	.	CASSPPGPPGPYGYTF	TGTGCCAGCTCACCACCGGGGCCCCCAGGGCCCTATGGCTACACCTTC
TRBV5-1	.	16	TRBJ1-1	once	CASKLPGEGMNTEAFF	TGCGCCAGCAAGTTGCCGGGAGAGGGGATGAACACTGAAGCTTTCTTT
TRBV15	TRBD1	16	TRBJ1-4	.	CATSREYRGGDEKLFF	TGTGCCACCAGCAGAGAATACAGGGGGGGTGATGAAAAACTGTTTTTT
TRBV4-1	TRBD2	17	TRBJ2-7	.	CASTRLAHRFSTYEQYF	TGCGCCAGCACCCGACTAGCGCACCGTTTCTCTACCTACGAGCAGTACTTC
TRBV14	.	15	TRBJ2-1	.	CASSITGSSYNEQFF	TGTGCCAGCAGCATTACAGGGAGCTCCTACAATGAGCAGTTCTTC
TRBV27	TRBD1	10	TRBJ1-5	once	CASSLGQGHF	TGTGCCAGCAGTTTGGGACAGGGGCATTTT
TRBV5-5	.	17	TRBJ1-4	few	CASSLRYWTPIFEKLFF	TGTGCCAGCAGCTTGAGATATTGGACACCAATATTCGAAAAACTGTTTTTT
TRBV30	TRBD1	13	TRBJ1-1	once	CAWSTGADGEAFF	TGTGCCTGGTCGACAGGGGCTGACGGAGAAGCTTTCTTT
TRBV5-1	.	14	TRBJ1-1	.	CASSPGLPNTEAFF	TGCGCCAGCAGCCCGGGACTACCGAACACTGAAGCTTTCTTT
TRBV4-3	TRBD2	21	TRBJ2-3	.	CASSQDSSGLAGGPSTDTQYF	TGCGCCAGCAGCCAAGATTCCTCGGGGCTAGCGGGAGGGCCTAGCACAGATACGCAGTATTTT
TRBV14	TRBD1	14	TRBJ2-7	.	CASSRDRRGYEQYF	TGTGCCAGCAGCCGGGACAGGCGCGGGTACGAGCAGTACTTC
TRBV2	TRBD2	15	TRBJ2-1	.	CASTNPGLADNEQFF	TGTGCCAGCACCAACCCGGGACTAGCGGACAATGAGCAGTTCTTC
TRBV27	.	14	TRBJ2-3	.	CASSLRGYTDTQYF	TGTGCCAGCAGTTTGCGGGGTTACACAGATACGCAGTATTTT
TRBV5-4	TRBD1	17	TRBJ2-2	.	CASSPTTFDRGPGELFF	TGTGCCAGCAGCCCGACGACGTTCGATAGGGGGCCCGGGGAGCTGTTTTTT
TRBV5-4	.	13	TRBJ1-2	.	CASSLDGRNGYTF	TGTGCCAGCAGCTTGGACGGGAGGAATGGCTACACCTTC
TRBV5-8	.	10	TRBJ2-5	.	CASEAETQYF	TGTGCCAGCGAAGCGGAGACCCAGTACTTC
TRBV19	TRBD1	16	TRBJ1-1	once	CASTLPAGGSNTEAFF	TGTGCCAGTACCCTCCCGGCAGGGGGCTCTAACACTGAAGCTTTCTTT
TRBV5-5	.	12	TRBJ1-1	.	CASSLSTDEAFF	TGTGCCAGCAGCTTATCCACAGATGAAGCTTTCTTT